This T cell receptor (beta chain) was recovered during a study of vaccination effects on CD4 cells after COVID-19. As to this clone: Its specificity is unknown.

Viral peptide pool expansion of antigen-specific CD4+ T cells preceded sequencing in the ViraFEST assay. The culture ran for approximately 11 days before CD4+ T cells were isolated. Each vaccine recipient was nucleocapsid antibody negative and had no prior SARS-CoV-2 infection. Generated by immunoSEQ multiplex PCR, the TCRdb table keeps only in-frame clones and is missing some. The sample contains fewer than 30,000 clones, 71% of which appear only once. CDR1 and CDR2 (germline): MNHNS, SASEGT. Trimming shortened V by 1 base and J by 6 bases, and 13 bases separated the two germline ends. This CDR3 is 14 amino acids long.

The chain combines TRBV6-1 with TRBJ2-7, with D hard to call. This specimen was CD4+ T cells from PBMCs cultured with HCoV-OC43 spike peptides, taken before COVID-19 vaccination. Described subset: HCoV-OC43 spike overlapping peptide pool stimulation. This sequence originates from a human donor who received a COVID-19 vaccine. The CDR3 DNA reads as TGTGCCAGCAGTGAAGATATGGTTTTGAGCGAGCAGTACTTC. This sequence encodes CASSEDMVLSEQYF.